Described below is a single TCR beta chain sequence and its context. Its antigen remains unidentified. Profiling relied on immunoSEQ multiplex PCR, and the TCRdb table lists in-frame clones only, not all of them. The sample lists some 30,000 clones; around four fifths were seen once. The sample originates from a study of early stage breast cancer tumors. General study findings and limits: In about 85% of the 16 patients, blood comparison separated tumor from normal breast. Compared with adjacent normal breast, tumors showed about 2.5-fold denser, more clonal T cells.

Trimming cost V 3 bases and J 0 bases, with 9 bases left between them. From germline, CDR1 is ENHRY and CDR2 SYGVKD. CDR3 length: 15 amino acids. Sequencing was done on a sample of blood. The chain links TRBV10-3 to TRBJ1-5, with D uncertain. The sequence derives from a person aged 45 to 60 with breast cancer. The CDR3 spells CAISDGQASNQPQHF. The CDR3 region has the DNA TGTGCCATCAGTGATGGTCAGGCTAGCAATCAGCCCCAGCATTTT.